Following are 17 T cell receptor beta chains from one sample sequenced in a study of T cells in Graves' hyperthyroidism and ophthalmopathy. Amplification yielded TCR beta CDR3 regions, with RNA transcripts as the source. TCR CDR3 regions were first amplified by RT-PCR with HTBI primers. TCRdb redid the calling of the multiplex PCR reads with MiXCR, one entry per CDR3 protein. The table records under 400,000 distinct CDR3 sequences, roughly 25% of them present only once. The sequencing sample was made of blood. The source of these receptors is a man aged 50 to 59 with Graves' hyperthyroidism.

The rearrangement uses TRBV6-9 and TRBJ2-7; weak D call: TRBD2 (6 bases). The CDR3 covers 17 residues. CDR1 is MNHGY, CDR2 SVAAGI, per germline. V was shortened by 3 bases and J by 4 bases, with 22 bases between the two germline ends. The CDR3 reads CASSYNPLRLGEYEQYF. The DNA of the CDR3 is TGTGCCAGCAGTTACAACCCCCTCCGACTAGGAGAATACGAGCAGTACTTC.

This chain uses TRBV5-1 with TRBJ1-4; D may be TRBD1 (6 bases). Germline V gene lookup returns CDR1 SGHRS and CDR2 YFSETQ. V lost 4 bases and J 3 bases, leaving 13 bases between the germline ends. The CDR3 runs 15 residues. The CDR3 region is CASSVSGAPNEKLFF. For the CDR3, the DNA is TGCGCCAGCAGCGTATCAGGGGCGCCTAATGAAAAACTGTTTTTT. Full variable domain (outside the CDR3, taken from reference TRBV5-1 and TRBJ1-4): KAGVTQTPRYLIKTRGQQVTLSCSPISGHRSVSWYQQTPGQGLQFLFEYFSETQRNKGNFPGRFSGRQFSNSRSEMNVSTLELGDSALYLCASSVSGAPNEKLFFGSGTQLSVL.

This clonotype has only a few counts. This chain connects TRBV2 to TRBJ2-7, with D unclear. V dropped 4 bases and J dropped 2 bases, with 18 bases sitting between them. The CDR3 is made up of 16 amino acids. Germline CDR1 is SNHLY and CDR2 is FYNNEI. The CDR3 DNA reads as TGTGCCAGCAGTGGAGGTGTGGGGTTGGGCGCCTACGAGCAGTACTTC. Translating it yields CASSGGVGLGAYEQYF.

This clonotype was picked up a small number of times. This sequence joins TRBV20-1 and TRBJ2-7; a possible D gene is TRBD1 (5 bases). CDR1 and CDR2 (germline): DFQATT, SNEGSKA (reference sequence). The CDR3 loop spans 11 amino acids. Between the trimmed V and J ends, which lost 8 bases and 3 bases, there was a span of 11 bases. This CDR3 is CSSRRGYEQYF. The CDR3 DNA follows: TGCAGTTCCAGAAGGGGCTACGAGCAGTACTTC.

This clonotype has a count of ten or more. The gene calls are TRBV7-8 and TRBJ2-7; 12 positions agree with TRBD2. Germline assignment: CDR1 SGHVS and CDR2 FQNEAQ. V gave up 10 bases and J gave up 7 bases; unmatched junction bases: 11. There are 14 residues in the CDR3. The CDR3 region is CATLAGGPVGEQYF. The CDR3 DNA is TGTGCCACCCTAGCGGGAGGGCCGGTTGGGGAGCAGTACTTC.

The J gene is TRBJ2-7, the V gene TRBV9, with D possibly being TRBD2 (6 bases). The CDR3 sequence is 15 residues long. Trimming cost V 2 bases and J 6 bases, with 18 bases left between them. The germline CDR1 and CDR2 sequences are SGDLS and YYNGEE. The CDR3 nucleotides are TGTGCCAGCAGCGTCCCTGGGACTGCACTCGGCGAGCAGTACTTC. It is translated as CASSVPGTALGEQYF.

V usage is TRBV7-2 and J usage is TRBJ1-3; tentatively, D is TRBD1 (5 bases). Trimming took 6 bases from V and 0 from J, leaving 9 bases between them. The CDR3 sequence is 14 residues long. CDR1 is SGHTA and CDR2 is FQGNSA in the germline V gene. As DNA, the CDR3 is TGTGCCAGCAGATACGACAGCTCTGGAAACACCATATATTTT. Translated: CASRYDSSGNTIYF. The full variable domain, completed using reference TRBV7-2 and TRBJ1-3, is GAGVSQSPSNKVTEKGKDVELRCDPISGHTALYWYRQSLGQGLEFLIYFQGNSAPDKSGLPSDRFSAERTGGSVSTLTIQRTQQEDSAVYLCASRYDSSGNTIYFGEGSWLTVV.

The CDR3: CATSDALKGGETQYF. CDR3 sequence (DNA): TGTGCCACCAGTGATGCTCTCAAGGGGGGAGAGACCCAGTACTTC. The chain couples TRBV24-1 to TRBJ2-5; D possibly uses TRBD1 or TRBD2 (6 bases each). This CDR3 spans 15 amino acids. Germline CDR1 and CDR2: KGHDR and SFDVKD. V was clipped by 3 bases and J by 4 bases, with 14 bases between them.

This sequence joins TRBV24-1 and TRBJ2-5, with D possibly being TRBD1 (6 bases). Germline lookup yields CDR1 KGHDR and CDR2 SFDVKD. The CDR3 length is 16 residues. V was pared by 2 bases and J by 6 bases, with 18 bases between. This CDR3 is CATSDWTAKSVKTQYF. The DNA of the CDR3 is TGTGCCACCAGTGATTGGACAGCAAAGTCAGTAAAGACCCAGTACTTC.

This clonotype was recorded a few times. The chain recombines TRBV28 with TRBJ2-7; 13 positions agree with TRBD2. The CDR3 is made up of 17 amino acids. Trimming at V came to 6 bases and at J to 6 bases, leaving 14 bases not matched to a gene. Germline lookup yields CDR1 MDHEN and CDR2 SYDVKM. Here the CDR3 DNA reads TGTGCCAGCAGCTCCCTCGGGACTAGCGGGATCTCAGTCGAGCAGTACTTC. Translated: CASSSLGTSGISVEQYF. Together with reference TRBV28 and TRBJ2-7, the CDR3 gives the full variable domain: DVKVTQSSRYLVKRTGEKVFLECVQDMDHENMFWYRQDPGLGLRLIYFSYDVKMKEKGDIPEGYSVSREKKERFSLILESASTNQTSMYLCASSSLGTSGISVEQYFGPGTRLTVT.

J is TRBJ2-1 and V is TRBV5-4; 13 bases agree with TRBD2. The V and J ends lost 0 bases and 4 bases, in that order; junction bases with no gene match: 10. CDR1 is SGHNT, CDR2 YYREEE, per germline (reference sequence). The CDR3 consists of 19 residues. The CDR3, as DNA: TGTGCCAGCAGCTTGGAACCTTGGACTAGCGGGAGATATTACAATGAGCAGTTCTTC. This encodes CASSLEPWTSGRYYNEQFF.

The chain has TRBV28 and TRBJ2-7; perhaps TRBD1 as D (6 bases). From germline, CDR1 is MDHEN and CDR2 SYDVKM. V dropped 5 bases and J dropped 5 bases, with 19 bases sitting between them. This CDR3 is built from 15 residues. CDR3 residues: CASSEQGRGFDEQYF. In nucleotides, the CDR3 is TGTGCCAGCAGTGAACAGGGACGGGGTTTTGACGAGCAGTACTTC.

This clonotype was observed at least ten times. The V call is TRBV11-2, the J call TRBJ2-1; weak D call: TRBD1 (7 bases). Trimming cost V 7 bases and J 8 bases, with 21 bases left between them. The CDR3 runs to 15 residues. Germline V gene data show CDR1 as SGHAT and CDR2 as FQNNGV. The CDR3 DNA follows: TGTGCCAGCACCCTCCAGGGGGGCCCTCAAGATGAGCAGTTCTTC. Protein sequence: CASTLQGGPQDEQFF.

This clonotype has ten or more counts. J is TRBJ2-5 and V is TRBV12-3 or TRBV12-4, with a tentative D call TRBD1 (5 bases). Between the trimmed V and J ends, which lost 2 bases and 2 bases, there was a span of 9 bases. The length of the CDR3 is 14 residues. CDR3: CASSLSRDQETQYF. The CDR3 DNA reads TGTGCCAGCAGTTTATCCAGGGATCAAGAGACCCAGTACTTC.

This clonotype was seen only a few times. This chain joins TRBV7-2 and TRBJ1-2; D gene uncertain. The length of the CDR3 is 13 residues. V was trimmed by 3 bases and J by 0 bases, leaving 5 bases between them. Germline assignment: CDR1 SGHTA and CDR2 FQGNSA. The chain's CDR3 is CASSLQPNYGYTF. The CDR3 bases are TGTGCCAGCAGCTTGCAACCTAACTATGGCTACACCTTC.

The table lists this clonotype with a few counts. V and J are TRBV28 and TRBJ2-1; 11 bases line up with TRBD2. The ends lost 4 bases at V and 8 bases at J; junction bases unmatched: 4. This CDR3 is 14 amino acids long. In germline, CDR1 is MDHEN, CDR2 SYDVKM. The CDR3 loop is CASSSGTSGDEQFF. The CDR3 DNA reads TGTGCCAGCAGTTCAGGGACTAGCGGCGATGAGCAGTTCTTC.

This clonotype was found many times. This sequence joins TRBV11-3 and TRBJ2-1; D unclear. Per the germline V gene, CDR1 is SGHNT and CDR2 is YENEEA. The CDR3 loop spans 13 amino acids. The V end lost 0 bases, the J end lost 3 bases, and 3 bases lay between the germline ends. The CDR3 DNA follows: TGTGCCAGCAGCTTAGATCTCTACAATGAGCAGTTCTTC. This gives the protein CASSLDLYNEQFF.